The rows below give T cell receptor beta chains drawn from one sample of a study of blood T cell repertoires in COVID-19. Here immunoSEQ multiplex PCR was the method, and the copy in TCRdb shows in-frame clones only, minus some. The profile shows 200,000 to 300,000 clones, around 80% of them singletons. Sequenced material: peripheral blood. The receptors stem from a man aged 35-49 years with acute or convalescent COVID-19. CDR3s include the opening cysteine and the closing phenylalanine or tryptophan. Each record gives: V gene, clone size, D gene, J gene, CDR3 length, CDR3 protein, CDR3 DNA. The D gene is left open where the match is weak. Rows may omit the clone size; those that give it use once, few, many or a size class.

>TRBV3-1/TRBV3-2|.|TRBD2|TRBJ2-3|16
CASSQLAGSSTDTQYF
TGTGCCAGCAGCCAACTAGCGGGTTCTAGCACAGATACGCAGTATTTT
>TRBV6-2/TRBV6-3|.|.|TRBJ1-2|16
CASSYTFRGANYGYTF
TGTGCCAGCAGTTACACGTTCAGGGGAGCTAACTATGGCTACACCTTC
>TRBV7-9|.|TRBD1|TRBJ1-6|16
CASSSGGSSYNSPLHF
TGTGCCAGCAGCTCAGGGGGCAGCTCCTATAATTCACCCCTCCACTTT
>TRBV2|.|.|TRBJ1-5|13
CASSAGENQPQHF
TGTGCCAGCAGTGCAGGGGAAAATCAGCCCCAGCATTTT
>TRBV18|.|TRBD1|TRBJ1-2|15
CASSPPSVDRAGYTF
TGTGCCAGCTCACCACCCTCTGTGGACAGGGCTGGCTACACCTTC
>TRBV6-5|.|.|TRBJ2-5|14
CASSYYQAEETQYF
TGTGCCAGCAGTTACTACCAGGCCGAAGAGACCCAGTACTTC
>TRBV12-3/TRBV12-4|.|.|TRBJ1-1|11
CASSLIYEAFF
TGTGCCAGCAGTTTAATCTATGAAGCTTTCTTT
>TRBV5-1|once|TRBD1|TRBJ2-5|15
CASSLAGTEEETQYF
TGCGCCAGCAGCTTGGCCGGGACAGAGGAAGAGACCCAGTACTTC
>TRBV5-1|.|TRBD1|TRBJ2-2|14
CASSRTGNTGELFF
TGCGCCAGCAGCAGGACAGGGAACACCGGGGAGCTGTTTTTT
>TRBV30|.|.|TRBJ1-4|11
CAWSVGGGLFF
TGTGCCTGGAGTGTAGGGGGGGGGCTGTTTTTT
>TRBV7-6|.|TRBD2|TRBJ2-2|17
CASSFGTSGRNTGELFF
TGTGCCAGCAGCTTCGGGACTAGCGGGAGGAACACCGGGGAGCTGTTTTTT
>TRBV4-1|.|.|TRBJ1-4|17
CASSQEPGVGLNEKLFF
TGCGCCAGCAGCCAAGAACCTGGAGTCGGATTAAATGAAAAACTGTTTTTT
>TRBV6-5|few|.|TRBJ1-4|14
CASSRTISGEKLFF
TGTGCCAGCAGTCGTACGATCAGCGGTGAAAAACTGTTTTTT
>TRBV3-1/TRBV3-2|once|TRBD2|TRBJ2-2|16
CASSLLAGVSTGELFF
TGTGCCAGCAGCCTACTAGCGGGAGTTAGTACCGGGGAGCTGTTTTTT